A single sample is the source of the 26 T cell receptor beta chains below, sequenced in a study of T cell responses to AZD1222 COVID-19 vaccine. Assay: immunoSEQ multiplex PCR; the TCRdb copy retains only in-frame clones and omits some. Among about 96,000 clones listed, 80% to 90% were seen once. The source was peripheral blood, collected on day 0 of AZD1222 vaccination. All receptors come from an adult in good health.

CDR3 coding DNA: TGTGCCAGTAGTAGAACAGGGGAGACTGAAGCTTTCTTT. Amino acid sequence: CASSRTGETEAFF. The rearrangement joins TRBV19 to TRBJ1-1, with 7 nucleotides matching TRBD1. The ends lost 4 bases at V and 5 bases at J; junction bases unmatched: 4. Germline V CDR1 and CDR2: LNHDA, SQIVND (reference sequence). The CDR3 covers 13 residues.

The V and J genes are TRBV4-2 and TRBJ1-4, with 10 bases aligning to TRBD1. Germline V gene lookup returns CDR1 LGHNA and CDR2 YNFKEQ. V lost 4 bases to trimming and J lost 5 bases; unmatched junction nucleotides: 10. This CDR3 contains 17 residues. The CDR3 spells CASSLRTGGTYNEKLFF. The CDR3 bases are TGTGCCAGCAGCCTACGGACAGGGGGGACGTACAATGAAAAACTGTTTTTT.

The chain couples TRBV5-6 to TRBJ2-7; unclear D gene. Trimming removed 5 bases from V and 0 bases from J, with 9 bases in between. The CDR3 sequence is 13 residues long. Germline V gene lookup returns CDR1 SGHDT and CDR2 YYEEEE. Here the CDR3 DNA reads TGTGCCAGCAGATCGGACGTCTCCTACGAGCAGTACTTC. It encodes CASRSDVSYEQYF. Full variable domain (outside the CDR3, taken from reference TRBV5-6 and TRBJ2-7): DAGVTQSPTHLIKTRGQQVTLRCSPKSGHDTVSWYQQALGQGPQFIFQYYEEEERQRGNFPDRFSGHQFPNYSSELNVNALLLGDSALYLCASRSDVSYEQYFGPGTRLTVT.

The sample holds a few counts of this clone. The V call is TRBV2, the J call TRBJ1-5; 9 bases agree with TRBD1. CDR1 is SNHLY and CDR2 is FYNNEI in the germline V gene. This CDR3 is built from 16 residues. Unmatched junction bases numbered 6, after V lost 6 bases and J lost 0 bases. For the CDR3, the DNA is TGTGCCAGCAGAGAAAGACAGGGGGTTAGCAATCAGCCCCAGCATTTT. This gives the protein CASRERQGVSNQPQHF.

This clone appeared a few times. The chain is built from TRBV28 and TRBJ1-5; possibly TRBD1 for D (6 bases). V shed 3 bases and J shed 0 bases, with 12 bases lying between them. There are 16 residues in the CDR3. CDR1 and CDR2 (germline): MDHEN, SYDVKM. As DNA, the CDR3 is TGTGCCAGCAGTTTTAGGGGGGGTTATAGCAATCAGCCCCAGCATTTT. It specifies CASSFRGGYSNQPQHF.

The chain recombines TRBV19 with TRBJ2-7; D is perhaps TRBD1 or TRBD2 (7 bases each). Trimming removed 5 bases from V and 3 bases from J, with 11 bases in between. CDR1 and CDR2 (germline): LNHDA, SQIVND (reference sequence). The CDR3 spans 13 residues. CDR3: CASSPGGVYEQYF. The CDR3 nucleotides are TGTGCCAGTAGTCCAGGGGGGGTCTACGAGCAGTACTTC. Together with reference TRBV19 and TRBJ2-7, the CDR3 gives the full variable domain: DGGITQSPKYLFRKEGQNVTLSCEQNLNHDAMYWYRQDPGQGLRLIYYSQIVNDFQKGDIAEGYSVSREKKESFPLTVTSAQKNPTAFYLCASSPGGVYEQYFGPGTRLTVT.

The genes are TRBV13 and TRBJ1-6, with TRBD1 matching over 9 bases. The CDR3 covers 15 residues. Per germline, CDR1 PRHDT and CDR2 FYEKMQ (reference sequence). J lost 8 bases, V lost 6 bases, and 8 bases had no gene match. This chain's CDR3 is CASSSGTGPYSPLHF. The DNA of the CDR3 is TGTGCCAGCAGTTCCGGGACAGGGCCTTATTCACCCCTCCACTTT.

The rearrangement uses TRBV12-1 and TRBJ2-2; whether TRBD2, the table's D call, matches the DNA was not checked. TRBV12-1 is labeled a pseudogene. The CDR3 length is 16 residues. The CDR3 reads CASSPGLAGEIGELFF. DNA for the CDR3: TGTGCCAGCAGCCCCGGACTAGCGGGGGAGATCGGGGAGCTGTTTTTT.

This chain links TRBV19 with TRBJ2-7; D gene unclear. Trimming left V 3 bases short and J 0 bases short, with 6 bases between. There are 13 residues in the CDR3. Per germline, CDR1 LNHDA and CDR2 SQIVND (reference sequence). The CDR3 reads CASSIPGSYEQYF. The DNA of the CDR3 is TGTGCCAGTAGTATCCCAGGCTCCTACGAGCAGTACTTC.

The V and J genes are TRBV3-1 (or the pseudogene TRBV3-2) and TRBJ2-1; 7 positions agree with TRBD2. Germline V gene lookup returns CDR1 LGHDT and CDR2 YNNKEL (reference sequence). The CDR3 is made up of 15 amino acids. The V segment lost 3 bases and the J segment 4 bases; nucleotides outside the gene matches: 6. The CDR3 protein is CASSQGRGRYNEQFF. The DNA of the CDR3 is TGTGCCAGCAGCCAGGGGCGGGGGAGATACAATGAGCAGTTCTTC.

CDR3 sequence reads: CASSVGPQAGNTIYF. Written as DNA, the CDR3 is TGTGCCAGCAGTGTGGGTCCGCAAGCTGGAAACACCATATATTTT. The rearrangement joins TRBV2 to TRBJ1-3; unclear D gene. This CDR3 has 15 amino acids. The germline V gene has CDR1 SNHLY and CDR2 FYNNEI. V was cut by 4 bases and J by 2 bases, with 12 bases left in between.

This chain joins TRBV18 and TRBJ1-3; D gene unclear. V was pared by 4 bases and J by 2 bases, with 9 bases between. CDR1 is KGHSH and CDR2 is LQKENI in the germline V gene. The CDR3 covers 14 residues. CDR3 amino acids: CASSRSGTGNTIYF. CDR3 nucleotides: TGTGCCAGCTCACGATCGGGAACTGGAAACACCATATATTTT.

The V gene is TRBV25-1, the J gene TRBJ1-2; perhaps TRBD1 as D (5 bases). Trimming shortened V by 9 bases and J by 0 bases, and 14 bases separated the two germline ends. Germline CDR1 MGHDK, CDR2 SYGVNS. The CDR3 runs to 14 residues. The CDR3 coding sequence is TGTGCCAGTTTGGGGCGGCTTGCTAACTATGGCTACACCTTC. This gives the protein CASLGRLANYGYTF.

V and J are TRBV5-1 and TRBJ2-2; D perhaps matches TRBD2 (5 bases). Germline V gives CDR1 SGHRS, CDR2 YFSETQ. This CDR3 is 15 amino acids long. Deletions cut 0 bases from V and 3 bases from J, with 9 bases between. The CDR3 reads CASSLGAGDTGELFF. In DNA form, the CDR3 reads TGCGCCAGCAGCTTGGGGGCCGGGGACACCGGGGAGCTGTTTTTT.

About this clone: Other nucleotide sequences in the sample specify the same CDR3. The chain is built from TRBV4-3 and TRBJ1-4; no clear D. Trimming cost V 4 bases and J 0 bases, with 9 bases left between them. CDR1 is LGHNA, CDR2 YSLEER, per germline. The CDR3 spans 15 residues. CDR3 in amino acids: CASSPTFATNEKLFF. CDR3 bases: TGCGCCAGCAGCCCTACATTTGCAACTAATGAAAAACTGTTTTTT.

The CDR3 nucleotides are TGCGCCAGCAGCTCTCCCGTGGCCCAGTACTTC. Its translation: CASSSPVAQYF. The chain uses TRBV4-1 and TRBJ2-5; no definite D call. The ends were cut back, 5 bases at V and 9 bases at J, with 10 bases in the middle. This CDR3 has 11 amino acids. The germline V gene has CDR1 MGHRA and CDR2 YSYEKL.

This clone appeared a few times. V gene TRBV27 combines with J gene TRBJ1-5; the D is unclear. This CDR3 spans 18 amino acids. Trimming left V 3 bases short and J 2 bases short, with 20 bases between. CDR1 and CDR2 from the germline V gene are MNHEY and SMNVEV (reference sequence). The CDR3 is CASSLEGPWGIGNQPQHF. The CDR3 nucleotides are TGTGCCAGCAGTTTGGAGGGCCCGTGGGGAATCGGCAATCAGCCCCAGCATTTT.

The chain has TRBV7-2 and TRBJ1-4, with 7 bases lining up with TRBD1. Germline V gene lookup returns CDR1 SGHTA and CDR2 FQGNSA. V gave up 1 base and J gave up 3 bases; unmatched junction bases: 2. The CDR3 covers 15 residues. The CDR3 loop is CASSLVTGANEKLFF. The DNA of the CDR3 is TGTGCCAGCAGCTTAGTTACAGGGGCTAATGAAAAACTGTTTTTT. Filled out from reference TRBV7-2 and TRBJ1-4, the complete variable domain reads GAGVSQSPSNKVTEKGKDVELRCDPISGHTALYWYRQSLGQGLEFLIYFQGNSAPDKSGLPSDRFSAERTGGSVSTLTIQRTQQEDSAVYLCASSLVTGANEKLFFGSGTQLSVL.

This clone was seen a few times. This chain joins TRBV7-9 and TRBJ2-7; D is perhaps TRBD1 (5 bases). Germline assignment: CDR1 SEHNR and CDR2 FQNEAQ (reference sequence). The CDR3 loop spans 14 amino acids. The V and J ends lost 4 bases and 0 bases respectively, with 10 bases between them. The CDR3 is CASSSGQSSYEQYF. The CDR3 DNA is TGTGCCAGCAGCTCCGGACAAAGCTCCTACGAGCAGTACTTC. The whole variable domain, remainder taken from reference TRBV7-9 and TRBJ2-7, is DTGVSQNPRHKITKRGQNVTFRCDPISEHNRLYWYRQTLGQGPEFLTYFQNEAQLEKSRLLSDRFSAERPKGSFSTLEIQRTEQGDSAMYLCASSSGQSSYEQYFGPGTRLTVT.

This clone was detected only once. This chain links TRBV5-1 with TRBJ2-2; the match to TRBD1 covers 9 bases. After removal of 6 bases from V and 0 bases from J, the junction contained 3 bases not matched to a gene. The CDR3 is made up of 15 amino acids. Germline V gene sequence: CDR1 SGHRS, CDR2 YFSETQ. CDR3 loop: CASKTGGTNTGELFF. CDR3 nucleotides: TGCGCCAGCAAGACAGGGGGAACGAACACCGGGGAGCTGTTTTTT.

CDR3 coding DNA: TGTGCCATCAGTGAGGGGACAGGGGGCTCTGGGGCCAACGTCCTGACTTTC. Amino acid sequence: CAISEGTGGSGANVLTF. The chain has TRBV10-3 and TRBJ2-6; 11 positions match TRBD1. Trimming at V came to 2 bases and at J to 0 bases, leaving 0 bases not matched to a gene. Germline-derived CDR1 and CDR2 are ENHRY and SYGVKD. This CDR3 is built from 17 residues.

This chain joins TRBV11-1 and TRBJ1-5; D uncertain. In germline, CDR1 is SGHAT, CDR2 FQDESV (reference sequence). CDR3 length: 11 residues. V was trimmed by 9 bases and J by 9 bases, leaving 12 bases between them. CDR3: CARGPFMPQHF. The CDR3 DNA follows: TGTGCCAGGGGTCCTTTTATGCCCCAGCATTTT.

This clone was recorded a few times. V gene TRBV28 combines with J gene TRBJ2-7; 8 bases match TRBD1. The CDR3 is made up of 13 amino acids. CDR1 and CDR2 from the germline V gene are MDHEN and SYDVKM. V shed 7 bases and J 3 bases; nucleotides not matched to a gene: 5. The CDR3: CASKDRGRYEQYF. The CDR3, as DNA: TGTGCCAGCAAAGACAGGGGCCGCTACGAGCAGTACTTC.

This clone was seen a handful of times. In DNA, the CDR3 is TGTGCCAGCAGTGAAGGGGCTGCCAGCCACTCTAGCACAGATACGCAGTATTTT. Translating gives CASSEGAASHSSTDTQYF. This chain uses TRBV6-1 with TRBJ2-3; D remains ambiguous. The CDR3 runs to 18 residues. Trimming removed 1 base from V and 0 bases from J, with 17 bases in between. The V gene's germline CDR1 is MNHNS and CDR2 SASEGT.

The chain carries TRBV29-1 and TRBJ2-7; D unclear. The CDR3 has 12 residues. V was shortened by 3 bases and J by 0 bases, with 6 bases between the two germline ends. Germline V gene lookup returns CDR1 SQVTM and CDR2 ANQGSEA. This CDR3 reads CSVEETSYEQYF. Written as DNA, the CDR3 is TGCAGCGTTGAGGAGACCTCCTACGAGCAGTACTTC.

This clone was seen a single time. The chain is built from TRBV6-6 and TRBJ1-1; TRBD1 might be the D (5 bases). There are 13 residues in the CDR3. From germline, CDR1 is MNHNY and CDR2 SVGAGI (reference sequence). Between the trimmed V and J ends, which lost 4 bases and 1 base, there was a span of 7 bases. The CDR3 region is CASSSQENTEAFF. Here the CDR3 DNA reads TGTGCCAGCAGTTCACAGGAGAACACTGAAGCTTTCTTT.